The rows below give T cell receptor beta chains drawn from one sample of a study of identical twins. TCRdb reprocessed the 5' RACE reads via MiXCR and lists one record per CDR3 protein. Of over 200,000 distinct CDR3 sequences in the sample, around a tenth were seen once. Sequenced material: memory (CD45RO+) T cells sorted from blood. The receptors were gathered from a woman aged 18-35 years in good health. Both conserved end residues are part of each CDR3. Each record gives: D gene, V gene, clone size, J gene, CDR3 DNA, CDR3 protein. A D gene is named only where the DNA matches it firmly. Clone size is given for some rows only: seen once, a few or many times, or a class if the clone is expanded.

>.|TRBV20-1|few|TRBJ1-1
TGCAGTGCCGCCCTTCGGGGATTGGGCACTGAAGCTTTCTTT
CSAALRGLGTEAFF
>.|TRBV12-3/TRBV12-4|few|TRBJ2-1
TGTGCCAGCATCGATCGGGGGCTTTCTAATGAGCAGTTCTTC
CASIDRGLSNEQFF
>.|TRBV11-3|.|TRBJ2-2
TGTGCCAGCAGCAGGGGACCGCGGCACGGGGAGCTGTTTTTT
CASSRGPRHGELFF
>.|TRBV20-1|many|TRBJ2-1
TGCAGTGCTAGAGAGGGTGTTGGAGTCTCCTACAATGAGCAGTTCTTC
CSAREGVGVSYNEQFF
>.|TRBV6-2/TRBV6-3|many|TRBJ2-1
TGTGCCAGCAGTTATTGGGCCGGCACAGCGGATGAGCAGTTCTTC
CASSYWAGTADEQFF
>.|TRBV6-2/TRBV6-3|few|TRBJ2-5
TGTGCCAGCAATCTCCTCCAAGAGACCCAGTACTTC
CASNLLQETQYF
>.|TRBV20-1|many|TRBJ1-2
TGCAGTGCTAGCTCAGCTAACTATGGCTACACCTTC
CSASSANYGYTF
>TRBD2|TRBV6-2/TRBV6-3|many|TRBJ2-3
TGTGCCAGCAGTTTACTAGCGGGAGGGCCAGATACGCAGTATTTT
CASSLLAGGPDTQYF
>.|TRBV12-3/TRBV12-4|.|TRBJ2-6
TGTGCCAGCACCCGCTCTGGGGCCAACGTCCTGACTTTC
CASTRSGANVLTF
>.|TRBV7-2|.|TRBJ2-4
TGTGCCAGCAGCTTTGGGCATTCTTACTCTATCATTCAGTACTTC
CASSFGHSYSIIQYF
>.|TRBV12-3/TRBV12-4|many|TRBJ2-7
TGTGCCAGCAGTTTAATGACGGCGGTCTACGAGCAGTACTTC
CASSLMTAVYEQYF
>.|TRBV6-5|few|TRBJ1-1
TGTGCCAGCATTTACCGGGACGGGTCGGCTGAAGCTTTCTTT
CASIYRDGSAEAFF
>TRBD1|TRBV12-3/TRBV12-4|many|TRBJ2-4
TGTGCCAGCAGTCCATACGACAGGGAAAGCATTCAGTACTTC
CASSPYDRESIQYF
>.|TRBV20-1|.|TRBJ2-5
TGCAGTGCTAGGGACCACCAAGAGACCCAGTACTTC
CSARDHQETQYF
>.|TRBV20-1|.|TRBJ2-3
TGCAGTGCTAGAGATCGAGCGATGGCAGATACGCAGTATTTT
CSARDRAMADTQYF
>.|TRBV5-8|.|TRBJ2-3
TGTGCCAGCAGCGTGCCTCCTCATACGCAGTATTTT
CASSVPPHTQYF
>TRBD2|TRBV24-1|few|TRBJ2-5
TGTGCCACCAGTGATTCAAAGACTAGCGGGCAAGAGACCCAGTACTTC
CATSDSKTSGQETQYF
>TRBD2|TRBV18|.|TRBJ2-7
TGTGCCAGCTCACCGACTAGCGGGGGGAACTCCTACGAGCAGTACTTC
CASSPTSGGNSYEQYF
>TRBD1|TRBV20-1|many|TRBJ1-1
TGCAGGTCTGACAGGGGACCGAACACTGAAGCTTTCTTT
CRSDRGPNTEAFF
>.|TRBV20-1|.|TRBJ1-1
TGCAGTGCTAGAGATCTCCGCATGAACACTGAAGCTTTCTTT
CSARDLRMNTEAFF
>.|TRBV4-3|few|TRBJ1-6
TGCGCCAGCAGCCAAGGGGATATGACACCCCTCCACTTT
CASSQGDMTPLHF
>.|TRBV4-2|.|TRBJ1-6
TGTGCCAGCAGCCAAGATCTCGTGCCCCCTGACAATTCACCCCTCCACTTT
CASSQDLVPPDNSPLHF
>TRBD2|TRBV9|.|TRBJ2-1
TGTGCCAGCAGCGTAAGCGGGGGCCCCTACAATGAGCAGTTCTTC
CASSVSGGPYNEQFF
>.|TRBV6-1|many|TRBJ2-1
TGTGCCAGCAGGACCGGGACAAACAATGAGCAGTTCTTC
CASRTGTNNEQFF
>.|TRBV5-1|.|TRBJ1-1
TGCGCCAGCAGCGCTCGCGAGGGGAACACTGAAGCTTTCTTT
CASSAREGNTEAFF
>.|TRBV7-8|few|TRBJ1-5
TGTGCCAGCACAATGTCGTGGGGCGGCAATCAGCCCCAGCATTTT
CASTMSWGGNQPQHF
>.|TRBV24-1|.|TRBJ2-7
TGTGCCACCAGTGGACGCTACGAGCAGTACTTC
CATSGRYEQYF
>.|TRBV5-6|many|TRBJ2-2
TGTGCCAGCAGCTTCCCGGGGCGCTGGACCGGGGAGCTGTTTTTT
CASSFPGRWTGELFF
>.|TRBV6-1|.|TRBJ1-6
TGTGCCAGTTTAGCCGGGCACCGGAATTCACCCCTCCACTTT
CASLAGHRNSPLHF
>TRBD2|TRBV5-4|.|TRBJ2-3
TGTGCCAGCAGCCTCATGAGCGGGGGGGCAACAGATACGCAGTATTTT
CASSLMSGGATDTQYF
>TRBD2|TRBV7-7|many|TRBJ2-5
TGTGCCAGCAGCTTAGGGACTAGCGAAGAGACCCAGTACTTC
CASSLGTSEETQYF